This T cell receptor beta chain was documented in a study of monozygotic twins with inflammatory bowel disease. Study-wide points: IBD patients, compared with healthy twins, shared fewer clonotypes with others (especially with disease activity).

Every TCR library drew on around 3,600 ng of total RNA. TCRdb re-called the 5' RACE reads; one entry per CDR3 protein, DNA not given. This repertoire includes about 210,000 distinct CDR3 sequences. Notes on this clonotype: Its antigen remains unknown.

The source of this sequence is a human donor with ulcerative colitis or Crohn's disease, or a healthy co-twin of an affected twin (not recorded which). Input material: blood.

This CDR3 reads CASSLAAGAGSTEAFF. The V and J genes are TRBV7-2 and TRBJ1-1; TCRdb's assignment of TRBD1 cannot be checked, as there is no DNA. Germline V gene data show CDR1 as SGHTA and CDR2 as FQGNSA. The CDR3 loop spans 16 amino acids.